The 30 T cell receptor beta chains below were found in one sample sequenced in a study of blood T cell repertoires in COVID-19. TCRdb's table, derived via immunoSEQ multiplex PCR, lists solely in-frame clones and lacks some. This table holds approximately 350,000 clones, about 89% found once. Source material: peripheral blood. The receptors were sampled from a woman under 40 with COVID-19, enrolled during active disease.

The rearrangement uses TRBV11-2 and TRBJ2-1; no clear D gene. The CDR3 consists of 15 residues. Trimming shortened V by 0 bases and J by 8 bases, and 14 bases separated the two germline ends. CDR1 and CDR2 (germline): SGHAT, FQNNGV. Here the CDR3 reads CASSLEVPVVDEQFF. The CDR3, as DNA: TGTGCCAGCAGCTTAGAGGTTCCAGTGGTGGATGAGCAGTTCTTC.

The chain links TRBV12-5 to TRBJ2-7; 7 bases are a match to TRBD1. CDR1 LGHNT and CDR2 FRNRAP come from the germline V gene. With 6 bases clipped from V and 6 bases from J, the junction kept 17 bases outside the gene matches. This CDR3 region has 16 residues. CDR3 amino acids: CASGPPLQGRVGEQYV. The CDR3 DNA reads TGTGCTAGTGGGCCCCCGTTACAGGGGCGAGTAGGCGAGCAGTACGTC.

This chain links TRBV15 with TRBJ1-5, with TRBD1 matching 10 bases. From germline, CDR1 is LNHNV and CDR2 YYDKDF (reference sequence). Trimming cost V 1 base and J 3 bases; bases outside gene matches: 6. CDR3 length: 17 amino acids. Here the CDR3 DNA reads TGTGCCACCAGCAGAGGGGAGGGACAGGGGAACAATCAGCCCCAGCATTTT. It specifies CATSRGEGQGNNQPQHF. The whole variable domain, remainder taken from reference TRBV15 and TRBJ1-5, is DAMVIQNPRYQVTQFGKPVTLSCSQTLNHNVMYWYQQKSSQAPKLLFHYYDKDFNNEADTPDNFQSRRPNTSFCFLDIRSPGLGDTAMYLCATSRGEGQGNNQPQHFGDGTRLSIL.

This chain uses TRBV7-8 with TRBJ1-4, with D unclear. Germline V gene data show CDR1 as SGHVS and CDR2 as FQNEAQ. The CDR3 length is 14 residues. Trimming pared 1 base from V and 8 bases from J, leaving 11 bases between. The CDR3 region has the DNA TGTGCCAGCAGCTTAGTTTGGGGAGGCGAAAAACTGTTTTTT. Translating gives CASSLVWGGEKLFF.

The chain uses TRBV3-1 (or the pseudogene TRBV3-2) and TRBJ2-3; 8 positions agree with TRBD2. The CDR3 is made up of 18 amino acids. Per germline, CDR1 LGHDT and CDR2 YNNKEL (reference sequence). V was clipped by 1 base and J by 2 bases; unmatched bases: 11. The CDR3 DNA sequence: TGTGCCAGCAGCCAAGGGGGCTCGGGAGGGCCATACACAGATACGCAGTATTTT. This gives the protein CASSQGGSGGPYTDTQYF.

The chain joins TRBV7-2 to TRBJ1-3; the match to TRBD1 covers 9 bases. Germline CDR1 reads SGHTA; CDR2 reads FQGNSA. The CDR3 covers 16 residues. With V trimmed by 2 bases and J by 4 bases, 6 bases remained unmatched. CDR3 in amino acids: CASSLQGTGSGNTIYF. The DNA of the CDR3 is TGTGCCAGCAGCTTACAGGGGACAGGGTCCGGAAACACCATATATTTT.

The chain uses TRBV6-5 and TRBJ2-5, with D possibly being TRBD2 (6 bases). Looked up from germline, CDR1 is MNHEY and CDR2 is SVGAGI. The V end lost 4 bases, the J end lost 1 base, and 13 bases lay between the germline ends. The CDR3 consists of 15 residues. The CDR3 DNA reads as TGTGCCAGCAGTTCTAGGCGGGGCCGCCAAGAGACCCAGTACTTC. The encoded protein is CASSSRRGRQETQYF.

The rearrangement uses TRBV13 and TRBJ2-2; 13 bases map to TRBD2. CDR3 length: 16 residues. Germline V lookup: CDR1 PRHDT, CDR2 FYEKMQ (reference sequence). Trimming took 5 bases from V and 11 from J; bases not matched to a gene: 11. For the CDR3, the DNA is TGTGCCAGCAGCACTCTCGGACTAGCGGGGGCCGCCGAGCTGTTTTTT. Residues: CASSTLGLAGAAELFF.

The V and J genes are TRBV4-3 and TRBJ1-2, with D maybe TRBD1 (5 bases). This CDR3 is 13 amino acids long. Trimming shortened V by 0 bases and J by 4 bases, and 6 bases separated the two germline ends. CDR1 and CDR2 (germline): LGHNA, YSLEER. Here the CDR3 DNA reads TGCGCCAGCAGCCAAGACAGGGCCTATGGCTACACCTTC. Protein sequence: CASSQDRAYGYTF.

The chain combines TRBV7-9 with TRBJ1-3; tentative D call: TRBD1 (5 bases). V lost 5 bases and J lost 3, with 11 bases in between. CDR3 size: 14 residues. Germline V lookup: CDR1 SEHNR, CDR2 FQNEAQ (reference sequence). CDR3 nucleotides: TGTGCCAGCAGCCCAGGGACTGTTGGAAACACCATATATTTT. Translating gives CASSPGTVGNTIYF.

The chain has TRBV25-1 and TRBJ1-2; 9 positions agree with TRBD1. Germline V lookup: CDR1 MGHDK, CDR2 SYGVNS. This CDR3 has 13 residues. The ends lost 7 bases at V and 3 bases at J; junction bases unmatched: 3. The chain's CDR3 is CASNRGLDYGYTF. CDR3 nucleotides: TGTGCCAGCAACAGGGGGCTAGACTATGGCTACACCTTC.

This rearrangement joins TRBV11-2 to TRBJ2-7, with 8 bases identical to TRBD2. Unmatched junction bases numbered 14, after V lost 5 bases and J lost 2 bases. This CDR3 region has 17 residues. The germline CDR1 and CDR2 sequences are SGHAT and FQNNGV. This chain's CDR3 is CASSPTWGAGEAYEQYV. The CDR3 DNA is TGTGCCAGCAGCCCAACATGGGGAGCGGGAGAGGCCTACGAGCAGTACGTC.

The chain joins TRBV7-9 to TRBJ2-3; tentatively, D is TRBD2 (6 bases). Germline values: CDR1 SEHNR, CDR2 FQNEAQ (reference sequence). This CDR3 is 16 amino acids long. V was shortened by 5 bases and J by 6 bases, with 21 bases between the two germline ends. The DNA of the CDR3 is TGTGCCAGCAGCCCGACTAGGGGCCCGTCGGCGGATACGCAGTATTTT. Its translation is CASSPTRGPSADTQYF. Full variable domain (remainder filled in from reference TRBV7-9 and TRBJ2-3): DTGVSQNPRHKITKRGQNVTFRCDPISEHNRLYWYRQTLGQGPEFLTYFQNEAQLEKSRLLSDRFSAERPKGSFSTLEIQRTEQGDSAMYLCASSPTRGPSADTQYFGPGTRLTVL.

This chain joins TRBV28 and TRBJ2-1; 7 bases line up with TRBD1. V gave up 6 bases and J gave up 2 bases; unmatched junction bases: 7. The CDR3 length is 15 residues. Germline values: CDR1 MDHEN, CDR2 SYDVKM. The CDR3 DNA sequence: TGTGCCAGCAGACAGGGGAGATTTGCCTACAATGAGCAGTTCTTC. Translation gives CASRQGRFAYNEQFF.

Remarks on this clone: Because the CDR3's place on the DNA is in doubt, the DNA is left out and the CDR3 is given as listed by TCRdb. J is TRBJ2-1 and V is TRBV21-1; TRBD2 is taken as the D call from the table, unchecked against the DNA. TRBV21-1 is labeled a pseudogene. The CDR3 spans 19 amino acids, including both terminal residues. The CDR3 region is CASSNKNRVASGIENEQFF.

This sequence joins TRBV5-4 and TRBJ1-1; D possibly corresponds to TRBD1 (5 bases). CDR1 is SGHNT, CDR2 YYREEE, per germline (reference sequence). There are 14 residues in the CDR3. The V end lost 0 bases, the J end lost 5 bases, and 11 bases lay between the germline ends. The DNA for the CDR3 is TGTGCCAGCAGCTTGGATCCAGGGTCTACTGAAGCTTTCTTT. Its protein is CASSLDPGSTEAFF.

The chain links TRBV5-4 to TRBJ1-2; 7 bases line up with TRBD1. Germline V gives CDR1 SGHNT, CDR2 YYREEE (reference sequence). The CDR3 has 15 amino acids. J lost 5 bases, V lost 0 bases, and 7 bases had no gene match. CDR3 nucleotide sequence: TGTGCCAGCAGCTTGGATCTGACAGGGAGATATGGCTACACCTTC. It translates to CASSLDLTGRYGYTF.

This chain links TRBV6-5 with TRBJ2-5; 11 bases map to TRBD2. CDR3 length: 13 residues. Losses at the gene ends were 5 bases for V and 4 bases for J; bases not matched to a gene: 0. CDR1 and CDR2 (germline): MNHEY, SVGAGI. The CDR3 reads CASSTSGRETQYF. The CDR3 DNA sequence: TGTGCCAGCAGTACTAGCGGGAGAGAGACCCAGTACTTC.

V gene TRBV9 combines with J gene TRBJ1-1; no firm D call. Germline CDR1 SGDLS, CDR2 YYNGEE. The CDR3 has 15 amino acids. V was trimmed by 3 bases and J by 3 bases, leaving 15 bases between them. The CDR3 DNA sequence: TGTGCCAGCAGCGCTCGGGAGGCTGGGGACACTGAAGCTTTCTTT. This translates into CASSAREAGDTEAFF.

As DNA, the CDR3 is TGTGCCAGCAGTTTCCCCCCTCCGGGACAGGGAAACTATGGCTACACCTTC. Its translation: CASSFPPPGQGNYGYTF. The chain has TRBV28 and TRBJ1-2; 9 bases match TRBD1. The junction had 10 bases not matched to a gene; V was cut back by 3 bases and J by 2 bases. CDR1 and CDR2 (germline): MDHEN, SYDVKM. CDR3 length: 17 amino acids.

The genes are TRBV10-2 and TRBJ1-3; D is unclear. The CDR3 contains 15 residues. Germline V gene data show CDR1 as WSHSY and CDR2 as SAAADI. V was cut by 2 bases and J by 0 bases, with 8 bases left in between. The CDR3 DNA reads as TGCGCCAGCAGTGAGGCACCCTACTCTGGAAACACCATATATTTT. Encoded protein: CASSEAPYSGNTIYF.

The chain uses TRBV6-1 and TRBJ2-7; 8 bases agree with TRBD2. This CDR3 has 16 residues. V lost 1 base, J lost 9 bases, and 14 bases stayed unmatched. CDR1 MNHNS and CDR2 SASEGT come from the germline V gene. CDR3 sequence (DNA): TGTGCCAGCAGTGAAGTACCCCGCGGGGGGCCCTTCGTGCAGTACTTC. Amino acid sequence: CASSEVPRGGPFVQYF.

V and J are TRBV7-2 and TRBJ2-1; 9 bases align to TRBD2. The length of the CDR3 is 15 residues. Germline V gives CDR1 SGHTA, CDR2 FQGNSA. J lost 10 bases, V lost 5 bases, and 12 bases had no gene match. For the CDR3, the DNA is TGTGCCAGCAGCGGGGCGGGACTAGCCCTAGGGGAGCAGTTCTTC. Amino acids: CASSGAGLALGEQFF.

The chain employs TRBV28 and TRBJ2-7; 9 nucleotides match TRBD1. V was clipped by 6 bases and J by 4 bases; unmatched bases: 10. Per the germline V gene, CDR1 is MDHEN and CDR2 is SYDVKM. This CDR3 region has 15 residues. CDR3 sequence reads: CASRYSGTGSYEQYV. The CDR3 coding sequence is TGTGCCAGCAGATATTCCGGGACAGGGTCTTACGAGCAGTACGTC.

CDR3 sequence: CASSPRVPARYGTDTQYF. The CDR3, as DNA: TGTGCCAGCAGCCCCCGGGTCCCCGCTAGGTATGGCACAGATACGCAGTATTTT. The chain uses TRBV5-4 and TRBJ2-3; D gene uncertain. The CDR3 extends over 18 amino acids. V lost 4 bases and J 1 base, leaving 22 bases between the germline ends. CDR1 and CDR2 (germline): SGHNT, YYREEE (reference sequence).

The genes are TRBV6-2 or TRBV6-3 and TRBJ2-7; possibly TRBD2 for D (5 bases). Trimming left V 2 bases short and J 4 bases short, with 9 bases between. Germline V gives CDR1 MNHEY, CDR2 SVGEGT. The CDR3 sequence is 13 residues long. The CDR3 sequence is CASSYGGLYEQYV. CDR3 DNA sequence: TGTGCCAGCAGTTACGGCGGGCTATACGAGCAGTACGTC.

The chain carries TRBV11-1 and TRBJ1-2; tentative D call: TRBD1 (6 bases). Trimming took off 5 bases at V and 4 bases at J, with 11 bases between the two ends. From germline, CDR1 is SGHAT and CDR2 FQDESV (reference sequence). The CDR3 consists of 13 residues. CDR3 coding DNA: TGTGCCAGCAGCGAACAGGGTTTCTATGGCTACACCTTC. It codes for CASSEQGFYGYTF.

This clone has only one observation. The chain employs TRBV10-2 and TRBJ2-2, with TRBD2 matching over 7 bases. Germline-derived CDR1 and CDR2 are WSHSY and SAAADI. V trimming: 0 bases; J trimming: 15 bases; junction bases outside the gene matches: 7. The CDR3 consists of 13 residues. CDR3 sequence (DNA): TGCGCCAGCAGTGAGTCGGGGACTACGGCGGTGTTTTTT. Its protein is CASSESGTTAVFF.

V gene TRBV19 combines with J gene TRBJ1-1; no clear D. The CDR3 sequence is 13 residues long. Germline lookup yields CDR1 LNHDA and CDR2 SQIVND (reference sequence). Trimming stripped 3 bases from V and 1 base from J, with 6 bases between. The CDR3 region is CASSMRQNTEAFF. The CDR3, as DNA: TGTGCCAGTAGTATGCGGCAGAACACTGAAGCTTTCTTT.

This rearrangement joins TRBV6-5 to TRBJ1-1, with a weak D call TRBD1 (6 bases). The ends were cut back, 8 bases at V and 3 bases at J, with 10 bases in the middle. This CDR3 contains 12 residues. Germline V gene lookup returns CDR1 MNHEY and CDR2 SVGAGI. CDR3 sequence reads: CASSTGHTEAFF. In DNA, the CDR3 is TGTGCCAGCTCCACAGGGCACACTGAAGCTTTCTTT.